The subject of this entry is one T cell receptor beta chain. The data were obtained in a study of T-cell reconstitution after alpha-beta-depleted transplantation in children. Unique molecular identifiers were used to barcode this TCRbeta library. One entry per CDR3 protein results from TCRdb running MiXCR on the PCR reads. The table shows roughly 300,000 distinct CDR3 sequences, with approximately 9.6% occurring only once. CDR1 is KGHSH, CDR2 LQKENI, per germline. V was clipped by 0 bases and J by 1 base; unmatched bases: 5. The CDR3 loop spans 18 amino acids. Material: PBMCs from the stem cell graft donor, obtained from the stem cell graft. This chain uses TRBV18 with TRBJ2-1; 11 bases map to TRBD2. The TCR was taken from a human donor who donated a stem cell graft to a child with SCID. The CDR3 sequence: CASSPPLAGGRSYNEQFF. The CDR3 nucleotides read TGTGCCAGCTCACCACCCTTAGCGGGGGGGCGATCCTACAATGAGCAGTTCTTC.